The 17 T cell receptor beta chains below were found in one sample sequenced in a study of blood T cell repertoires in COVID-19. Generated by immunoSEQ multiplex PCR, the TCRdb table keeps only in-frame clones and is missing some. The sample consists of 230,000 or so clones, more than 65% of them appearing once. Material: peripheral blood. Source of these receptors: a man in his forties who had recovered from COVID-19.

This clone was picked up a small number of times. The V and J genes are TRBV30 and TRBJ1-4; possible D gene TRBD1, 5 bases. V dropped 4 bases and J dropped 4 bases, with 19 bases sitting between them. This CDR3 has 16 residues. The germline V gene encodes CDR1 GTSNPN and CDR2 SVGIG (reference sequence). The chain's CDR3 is CAWKSREGNHNEKLFF. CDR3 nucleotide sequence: TGTGCCTGGAAATCCAGGGAGGGGAATCATAATGAAAAACTGTTTTTT.

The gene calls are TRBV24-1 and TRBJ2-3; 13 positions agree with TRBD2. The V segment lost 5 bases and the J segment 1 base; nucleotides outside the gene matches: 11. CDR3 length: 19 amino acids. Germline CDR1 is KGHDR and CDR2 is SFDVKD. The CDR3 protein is CATSGTTSGGASGTDTQYF. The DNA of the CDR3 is TGTGCCACCAGTGGGACTACTAGCGGGGGGGCGTCAGGCACAGATACGCAGTATTTT.

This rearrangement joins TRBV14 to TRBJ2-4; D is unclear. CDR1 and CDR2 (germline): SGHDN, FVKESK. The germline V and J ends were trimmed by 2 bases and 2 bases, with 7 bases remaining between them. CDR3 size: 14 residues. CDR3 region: CASSQQVPKNIQYF. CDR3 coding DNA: TGTGCCAGCAGCCAACAGGTTCCCAAAAACATTCAGTACTTC.

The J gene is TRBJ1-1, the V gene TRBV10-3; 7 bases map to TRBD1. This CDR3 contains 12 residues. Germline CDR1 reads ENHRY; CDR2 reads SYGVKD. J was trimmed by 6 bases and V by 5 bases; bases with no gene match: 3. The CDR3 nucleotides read TGTGCCATCAGTCAGGGGGTATCTGAAGCTTTCTTT. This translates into CAISQGVSEAFF.

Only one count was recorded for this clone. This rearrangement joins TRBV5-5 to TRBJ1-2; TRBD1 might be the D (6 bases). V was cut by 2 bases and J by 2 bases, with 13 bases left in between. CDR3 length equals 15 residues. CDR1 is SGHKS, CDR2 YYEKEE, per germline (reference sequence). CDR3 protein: CASSFRGIRNYGYTF. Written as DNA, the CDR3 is TGTGCCAGCAGCTTTAGGGGGATCCGAAACTATGGCTACACCTTC.

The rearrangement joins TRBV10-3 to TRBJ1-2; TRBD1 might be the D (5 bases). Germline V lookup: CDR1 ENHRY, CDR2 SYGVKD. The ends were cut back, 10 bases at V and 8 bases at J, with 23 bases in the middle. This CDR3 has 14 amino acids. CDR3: CASYALGDADGYTF. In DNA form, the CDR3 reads TGTGCCAGCTACGCCCTAGGGGATGCTGACGGCTACACCTTC.

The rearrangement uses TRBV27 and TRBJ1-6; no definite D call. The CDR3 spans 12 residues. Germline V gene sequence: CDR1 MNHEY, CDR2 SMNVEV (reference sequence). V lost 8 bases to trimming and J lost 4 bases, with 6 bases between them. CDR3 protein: CASADYNSPLHF. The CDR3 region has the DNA TGTGCCAGCGCGGATTATAATTCACCCCTCCACTTT.

The CDR3: CASSRYDRGRNEAFF. CDR3 bases: TGCGCCAGCAGCCGGTATGACAGGGGCAGGAATGAAGCTTTCTTT. V is TRBV5-1 and J is TRBJ1-1; 8 bases line up with TRBD1. After removal of 4 bases from V and 7 bases from J, the junction contained 12 bases not matched to a gene. Germline assignment: CDR1 SGHRS and CDR2 YFSETQ. This CDR3 is built from 15 residues.

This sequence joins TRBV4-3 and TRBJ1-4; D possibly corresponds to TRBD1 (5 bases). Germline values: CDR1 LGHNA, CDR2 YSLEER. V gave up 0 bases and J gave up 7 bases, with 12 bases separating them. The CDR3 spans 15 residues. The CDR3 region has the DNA TGCGCCAGCAGCCAAGAGTGGGGCGCGGTTGAAAAACTGTTTTTT. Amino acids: CASSQEWGAVEKLFF.

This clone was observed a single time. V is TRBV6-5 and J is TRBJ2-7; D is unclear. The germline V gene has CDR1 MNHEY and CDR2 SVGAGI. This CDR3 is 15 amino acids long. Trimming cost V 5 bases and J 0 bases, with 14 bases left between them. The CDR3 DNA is TGTGCCAGCAGTCAGACGGAGACGCTCTCCTACGAGCAGTACTTC. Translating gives CASSQTETLSYEQYF.

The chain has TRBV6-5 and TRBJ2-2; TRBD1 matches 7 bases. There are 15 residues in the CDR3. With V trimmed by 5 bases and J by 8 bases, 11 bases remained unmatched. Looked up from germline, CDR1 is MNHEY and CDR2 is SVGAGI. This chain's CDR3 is CASSPYSTGAGELFF. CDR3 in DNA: TGTGCCAGCAGTCCCTATTCCACAGGGGCAGGGGAGCTGTTTTTT.

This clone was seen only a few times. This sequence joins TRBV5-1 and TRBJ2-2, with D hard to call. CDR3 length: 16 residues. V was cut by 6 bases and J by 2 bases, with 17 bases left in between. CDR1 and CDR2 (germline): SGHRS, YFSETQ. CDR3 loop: CASTLDVPGNTGELFF. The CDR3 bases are TGCGCCAGCACCTTAGACGTCCCGGGTAACACCGGGGAGCTGTTTTTT. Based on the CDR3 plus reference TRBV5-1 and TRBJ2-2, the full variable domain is KAGVTQTPRYLIKTRGQQVTLSCSPISGHRSVSWYQQTPGQGLQFLFEYFSETQRNKGNFPGRFSGRQFSNSRSEMNVSTLELGDSALYLCASTLDVPGNTGELFFGEGSRLTVL.

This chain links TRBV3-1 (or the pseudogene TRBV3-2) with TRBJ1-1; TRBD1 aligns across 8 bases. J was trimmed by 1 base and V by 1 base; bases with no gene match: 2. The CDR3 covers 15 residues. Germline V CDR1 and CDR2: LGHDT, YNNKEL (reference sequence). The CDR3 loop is CASSQADRGNTEAFF. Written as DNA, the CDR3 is TGTGCCAGCAGCCAAGCCGACAGGGGGAACACTGAAGCTTTCTTT.

Written as DNA, the CDR3 is TGTGCCAGCAGCTTAGGGGGGAGGAGACCAGATACGCAGTATTTT. Translating it yields CASSLGGRRPDTQYF. V and J are TRBV11-2 and TRBJ2-3; TRBD2 might be the D (6 bases). V was clipped by 1 base and J by 4 bases, with 12 bases between them. Germline values: CDR1 SGHAT, CDR2 FQNNGV. This CDR3 spans 15 amino acids.

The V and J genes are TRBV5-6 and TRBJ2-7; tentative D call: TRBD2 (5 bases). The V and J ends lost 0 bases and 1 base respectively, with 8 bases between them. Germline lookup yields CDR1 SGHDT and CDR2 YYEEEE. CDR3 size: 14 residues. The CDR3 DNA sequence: TGTGCCAGCAGCTTGGGAGGGAATTCCTACGAGCAGTACTTC. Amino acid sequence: CASSLGGNSYEQYF.

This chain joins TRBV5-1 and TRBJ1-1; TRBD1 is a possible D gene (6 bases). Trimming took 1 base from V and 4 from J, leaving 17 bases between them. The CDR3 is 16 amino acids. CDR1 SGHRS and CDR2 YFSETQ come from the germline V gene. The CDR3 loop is CASSLLTGTNGTEAFF. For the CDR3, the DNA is TGCGCCAGCAGCTTGCTGACAGGAACGAATGGCACTGAAGCTTTCTTT.

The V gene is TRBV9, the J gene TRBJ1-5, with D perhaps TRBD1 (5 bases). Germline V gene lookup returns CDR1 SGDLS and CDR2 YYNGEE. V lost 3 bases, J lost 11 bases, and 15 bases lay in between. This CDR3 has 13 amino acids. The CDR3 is CASSAGDGDSQHF. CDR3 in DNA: TGTGCCAGCAGCGCGGGGGATGGGGACTCCCAGCATTTT.